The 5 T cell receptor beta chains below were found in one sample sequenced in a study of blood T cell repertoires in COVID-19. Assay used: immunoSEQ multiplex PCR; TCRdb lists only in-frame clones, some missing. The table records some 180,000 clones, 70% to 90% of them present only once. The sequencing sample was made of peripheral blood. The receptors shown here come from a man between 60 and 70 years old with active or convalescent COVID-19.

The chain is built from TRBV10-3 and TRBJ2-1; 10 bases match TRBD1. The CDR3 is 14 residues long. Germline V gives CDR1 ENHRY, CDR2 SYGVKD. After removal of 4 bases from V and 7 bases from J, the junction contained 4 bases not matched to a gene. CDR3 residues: CAISVGTGVNEQFF. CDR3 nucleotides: TGTGCCATCAGTGTGGGGACAGGGGTGAATGAGCAGTTCTTC.

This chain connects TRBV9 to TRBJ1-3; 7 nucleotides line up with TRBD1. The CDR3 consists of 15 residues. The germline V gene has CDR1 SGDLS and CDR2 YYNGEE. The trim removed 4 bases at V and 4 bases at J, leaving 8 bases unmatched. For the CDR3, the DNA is TGTGCCAGCAGCAAGGGACAGACGGTCGGAAACACCATATATTTT. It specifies CASSKGQTVGNTIYF.

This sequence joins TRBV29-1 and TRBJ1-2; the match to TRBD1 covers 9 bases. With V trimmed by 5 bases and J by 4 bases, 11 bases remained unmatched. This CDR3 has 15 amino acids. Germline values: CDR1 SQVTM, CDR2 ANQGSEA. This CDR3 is CSVKGQGGDGYGYTF. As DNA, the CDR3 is TGCAGCGTTAAGGGACAGGGAGGTGACGGCTATGGCTACACCTTC.

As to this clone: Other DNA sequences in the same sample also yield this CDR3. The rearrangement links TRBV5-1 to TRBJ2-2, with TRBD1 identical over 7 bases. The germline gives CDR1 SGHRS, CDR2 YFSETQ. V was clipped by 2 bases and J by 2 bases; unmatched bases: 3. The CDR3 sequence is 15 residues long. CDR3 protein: CASSFGTANTGELFF. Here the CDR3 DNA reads TGCGCCAGCAGCTTCGGGACAGCAAACACCGGGGAGCTGTTTTTT.

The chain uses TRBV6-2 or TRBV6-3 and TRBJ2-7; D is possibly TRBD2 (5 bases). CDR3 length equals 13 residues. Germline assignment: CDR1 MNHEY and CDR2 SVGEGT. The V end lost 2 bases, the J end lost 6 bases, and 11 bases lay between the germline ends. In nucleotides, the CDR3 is TGTGCCAGCAGTTACAACCGGGAATTCGAGCAGTACTTC. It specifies CASSYNREFEQYF.